This T cell receptor (beta chain) comes out of a study of blood T cell repertoires in COVID-19. About the study: Samples came from the United States, Italy and Spain, spanning acute and convalescent COVID-19. From T cells, B-cell-depleted T cells, or PBMCs came the material, which was cDNA or gDNA.

Original processing methods: By means of reference gene primer amplification, nucleated cell counts were estimated. Measured with immunoSEQ multiplex PCR; TCRdb has only the in-frame clones, and not every one. V and J calls and clone size are copied from that table; D and trimming were computed from the DNA. The profile shows under 100,000 clones, roughly 87% of them singletons. V lost 1 base and J 5 bases, leaving 14 bases between the germline ends. The CDR3 is 15 residues long. The V gene's germline CDR1 is MGHRA and CDR2 YSYEKL. The clonotype originates from a male donor with acute or convalescent COVID-19. Sequencing was carried out using peripheral blood. The chain links TRBV4-1 to TRBJ1-2; D unresolved. CDR3 loop: CASSQGARVPYGYTF. In DNA form, the CDR3 reads TGCGCCAGCAGCCAAGGGGCGAGGGTCCCGTATGGCTACACCTTC.